This T cell receptor (beta chain) was recorded in a study of T cell repertoires in aging, cancer and after chemotherapy. Study summary: Six age groups, ranging from 30 or younger to 70 or older, included the donors. Whole-study findings and limits: In cancer patients, declining TCR diversity with age involved lost richness and lost evenness. Compared with age-matched healthy donors, untreated hematological or solid cancer patients showed higher blood TCR clonality.

Germline V lookup: CDR1 SSHAT, CDR2 FNYEAQ (reference sequence). CDR3 length: 17 amino acids. V was clipped by 5 bases and J by 3 bases, with 23 bases between them. Remarks on this clonotype: Its cognate antigen is unknown.

TRB rearrangements spanning V, D and J were amplified using mixed TRB-A/B primers. TCRdb re-derived calls from the multiplex PCR reads in MiXCR, one entry per CDR3 protein. The sample contains fewer than 12,000 distinct CDR3 sequences, around 32% of which appear only once. Amplification of TCR beta used genomic DNA extracted from peripheral blood. The sequencing input was blood. The chain joins TRBV7-7 to TRBJ2-7; weak D call: TRBD1 (6 bases). The sequence came from a human donor in good health. The DNA of the CDR3 is TGTGCCAGCAGCCCGACCACGACAGGACCCGCCGTCTACGAGCAGTACTTC. Its translation: CASSPTTTGPAVYEQYF.